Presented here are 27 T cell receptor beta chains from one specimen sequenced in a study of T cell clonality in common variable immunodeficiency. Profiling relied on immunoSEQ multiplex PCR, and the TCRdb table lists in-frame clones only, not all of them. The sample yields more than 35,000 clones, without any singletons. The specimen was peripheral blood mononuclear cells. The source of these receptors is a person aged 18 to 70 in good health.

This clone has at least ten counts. CDR3 residues: CASSDRAEETQYF. CDR3 DNA (partial): TGTGCCAGCAGCGACAGGGCCGAAGAGACC. The chain joins TRBV6-2 or TRBV6-3 to TRBJ2-5, with 7 nucleotides matching TRBD1. Read data end 3 residues before the CDR3 end; the end is taken from the germline J gene. Germline CDR1 is MNHEY and CDR2 is SVGEGT. The CDR3 contains 13 residues. With 6 bases clipped from V and 3 bases from J, the junction kept 4 bases outside the gene matches.

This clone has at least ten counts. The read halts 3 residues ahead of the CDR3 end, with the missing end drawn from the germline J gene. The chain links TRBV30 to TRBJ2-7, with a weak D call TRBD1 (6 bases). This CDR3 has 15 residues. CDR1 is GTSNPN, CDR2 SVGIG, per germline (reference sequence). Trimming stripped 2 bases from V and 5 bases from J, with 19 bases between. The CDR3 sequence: CAWSSPTLNRDEQYF. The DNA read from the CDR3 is TGTGCCTGGAGTTCCCCAACCTTGAACAGGGACGAG. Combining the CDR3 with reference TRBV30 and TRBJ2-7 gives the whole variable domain SQTIHQWPATLVQPVGSPLSLECTVEGTSNPNLYWYRQAAGRGLQLLFYSVGIGQISSEVPQNLSASRPQDRQFILSSKKLLLSDSGFYLCAWSSPTLNRDEQYFGPGTRLTVT.

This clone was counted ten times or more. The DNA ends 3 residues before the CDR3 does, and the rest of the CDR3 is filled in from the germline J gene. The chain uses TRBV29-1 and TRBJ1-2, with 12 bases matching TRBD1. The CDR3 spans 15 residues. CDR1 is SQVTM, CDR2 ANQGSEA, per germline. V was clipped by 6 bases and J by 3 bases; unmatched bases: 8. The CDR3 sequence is CSVAGTGGSDYGYTF. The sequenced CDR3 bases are TGCAGCGTGGCCGGGACAGGGGGCTCGGACTATGGC.

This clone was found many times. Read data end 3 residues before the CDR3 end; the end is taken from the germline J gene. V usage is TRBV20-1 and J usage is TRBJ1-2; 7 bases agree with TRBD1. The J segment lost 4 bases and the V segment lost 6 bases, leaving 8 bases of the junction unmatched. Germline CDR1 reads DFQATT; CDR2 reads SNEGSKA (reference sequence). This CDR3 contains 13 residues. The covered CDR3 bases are TGCAGTGCCCCTCGACAGGGCGCCTATGGC. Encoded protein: CSAPRQGAYG. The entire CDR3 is CSAPRQGAYGYTF.

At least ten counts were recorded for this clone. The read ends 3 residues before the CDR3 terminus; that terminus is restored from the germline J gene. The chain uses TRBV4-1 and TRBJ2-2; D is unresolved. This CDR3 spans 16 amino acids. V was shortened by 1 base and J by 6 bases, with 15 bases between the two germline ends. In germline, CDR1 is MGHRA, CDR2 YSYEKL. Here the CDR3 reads CASSQVRVLPSGELFF. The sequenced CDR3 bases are TGCGCCAGCAGCCAAGTTCGCGTCCTCCCCTCCGGGGAG.

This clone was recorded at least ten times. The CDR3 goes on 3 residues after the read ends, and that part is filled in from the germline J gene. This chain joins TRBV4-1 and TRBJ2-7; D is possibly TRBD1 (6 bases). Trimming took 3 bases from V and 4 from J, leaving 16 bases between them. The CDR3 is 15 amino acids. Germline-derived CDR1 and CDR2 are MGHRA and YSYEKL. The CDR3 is CASSHNRATAYEQYF. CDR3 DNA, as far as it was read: TGCGCCAGCAGCCATAACAGGGCAACCGCGTACGAG.

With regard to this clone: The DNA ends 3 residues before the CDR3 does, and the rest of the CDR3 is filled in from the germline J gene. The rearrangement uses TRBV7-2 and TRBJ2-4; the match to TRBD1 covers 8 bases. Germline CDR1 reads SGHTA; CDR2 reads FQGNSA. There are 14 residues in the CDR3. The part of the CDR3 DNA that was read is TGTGCCAGCAGGTACTCAGGGGGCGGCTATGGT. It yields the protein CASRYSGGGYG. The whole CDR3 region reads CASRYSGGGYGQYF.

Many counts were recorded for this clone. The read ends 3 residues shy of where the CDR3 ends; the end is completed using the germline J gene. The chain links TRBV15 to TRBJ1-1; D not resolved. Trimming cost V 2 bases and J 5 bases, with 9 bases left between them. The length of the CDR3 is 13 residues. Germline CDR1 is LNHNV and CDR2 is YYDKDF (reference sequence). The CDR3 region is CATSRLNLTEAFF. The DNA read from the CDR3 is TGTGCCACCAGCAGACTAAATCTGACTGAA.

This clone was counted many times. The part of the CDR3 DNA that was read is TGTGCCAGCAGCCAAGTGAAGGGGGCAGACACTGAA. This translates into CASSQVKGADTE. The entire CDR3 protein is CASSQVKGADTEAFF. J is TRBJ1-1 and V is TRBV4-2, with 7 bases lining up with TRBD1. The read ends 3 residues before the CDR3 terminus; that terminus is restored from the germline J gene. V lost 1 base, J lost 3 bases, and 5 bases stayed unmatched. Germline V gives CDR1 LGHNA, CDR2 YNFKEQ. This CDR3 contains 15 residues.

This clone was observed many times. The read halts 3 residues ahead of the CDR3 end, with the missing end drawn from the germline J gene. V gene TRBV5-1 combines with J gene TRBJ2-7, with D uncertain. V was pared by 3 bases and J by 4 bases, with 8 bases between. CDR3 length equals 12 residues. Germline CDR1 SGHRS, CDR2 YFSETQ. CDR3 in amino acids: CASSSQSYEQYF. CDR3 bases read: TGCGCCAGCAGCTCCCAGAGTTACGAG. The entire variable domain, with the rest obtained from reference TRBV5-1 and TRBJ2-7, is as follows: KAGVTQTPRYLIKTRGQQVTLSCSPISGHRSVSWYQQTPGQGLQFLFEYFSETQRNKGNFPGRFSGRQFSNSRSEMNVSTLELGDSALYLCASSSQSYEQYFGPGTRLTVT.

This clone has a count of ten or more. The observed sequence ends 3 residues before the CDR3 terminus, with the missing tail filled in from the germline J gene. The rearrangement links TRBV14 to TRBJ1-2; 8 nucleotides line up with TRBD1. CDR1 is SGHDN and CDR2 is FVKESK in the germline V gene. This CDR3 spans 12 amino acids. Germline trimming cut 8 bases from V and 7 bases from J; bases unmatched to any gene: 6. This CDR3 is CASGQGLSGYTF. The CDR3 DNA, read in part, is TGTGCCAGCGGACAGGGATTGAGTGGC.

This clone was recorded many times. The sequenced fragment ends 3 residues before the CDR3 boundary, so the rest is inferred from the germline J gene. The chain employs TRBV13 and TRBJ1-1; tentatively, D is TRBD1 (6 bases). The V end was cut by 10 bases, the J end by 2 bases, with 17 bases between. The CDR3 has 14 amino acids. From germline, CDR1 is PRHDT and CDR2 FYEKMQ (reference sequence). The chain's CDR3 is CANRRGLQNTEAFF. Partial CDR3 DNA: TGTGCCAACAGAAGGGGGTTACAAAACACTGAA.

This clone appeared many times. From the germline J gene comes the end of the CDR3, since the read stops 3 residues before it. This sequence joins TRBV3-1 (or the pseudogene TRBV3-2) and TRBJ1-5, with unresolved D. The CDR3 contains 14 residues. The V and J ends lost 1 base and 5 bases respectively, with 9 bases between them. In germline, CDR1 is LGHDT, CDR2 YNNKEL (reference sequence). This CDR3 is CASSQATGDQPQHF. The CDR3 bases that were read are TGTGCCAGCAGCCAAGCCACCGGTGATCAGCCC.

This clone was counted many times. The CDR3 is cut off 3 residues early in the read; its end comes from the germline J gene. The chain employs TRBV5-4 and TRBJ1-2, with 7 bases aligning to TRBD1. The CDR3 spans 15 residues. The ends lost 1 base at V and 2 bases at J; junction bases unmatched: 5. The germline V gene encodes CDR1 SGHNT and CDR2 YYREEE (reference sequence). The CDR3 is CASSLQGTANYGYTF. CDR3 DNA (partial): TGTGCCAGCAGCTTGCAGGGGACAGCAAACTATGGC.

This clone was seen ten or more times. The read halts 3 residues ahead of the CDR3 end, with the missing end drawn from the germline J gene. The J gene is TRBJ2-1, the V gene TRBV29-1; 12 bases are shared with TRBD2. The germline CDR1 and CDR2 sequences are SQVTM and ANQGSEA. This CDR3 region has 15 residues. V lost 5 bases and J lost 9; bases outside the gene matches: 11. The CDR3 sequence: CSVFYLAGGLGEQFF. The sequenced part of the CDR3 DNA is TGCAGCGTTTTTTACCTAGCGGGAGGGCTTGGTGAG.

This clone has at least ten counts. This CDR3 is CASSLGAEGGYEQYF. Incomplete CDR3 DNA: TGTGCCAGCAGCTTGGGGGCTGAGGGGGGGTACGAG. This chain links TRBV7-6 with TRBJ2-7; a possible D gene is TRBD2 (7 bases). The read terminates 3 residues before the CDR3 end, so the remaining end is supplied by the germline J gene. The CDR3 spans 15 residues. With 3 bases removed from V and 4 bases from J, the gap between germline ends came to 16 bases. Germline values: CDR1 SGHVS, CDR2 FNYEAQ.

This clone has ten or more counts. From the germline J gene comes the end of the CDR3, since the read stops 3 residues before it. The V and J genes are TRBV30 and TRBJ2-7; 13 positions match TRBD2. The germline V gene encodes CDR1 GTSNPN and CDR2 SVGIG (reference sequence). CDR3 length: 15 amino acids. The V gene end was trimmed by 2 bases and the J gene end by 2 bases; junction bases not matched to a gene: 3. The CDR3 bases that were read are TGTGCCTGGAGTTCTGGACTAGCGGGAGCCTACGAG. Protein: CAWSSGLAGAYE. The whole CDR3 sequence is CAWSSGLAGAYEQYF.

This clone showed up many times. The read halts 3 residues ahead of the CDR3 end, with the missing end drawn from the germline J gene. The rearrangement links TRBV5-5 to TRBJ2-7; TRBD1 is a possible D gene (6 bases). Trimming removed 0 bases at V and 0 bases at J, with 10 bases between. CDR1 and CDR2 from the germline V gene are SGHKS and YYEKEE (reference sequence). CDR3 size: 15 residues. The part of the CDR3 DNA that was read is TGTGCCAGCAGCTTGGCCGGGACAAACTCCTACGAG. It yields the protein CASSLAGTNSYE. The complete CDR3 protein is CASSLAGTNSYEQYF. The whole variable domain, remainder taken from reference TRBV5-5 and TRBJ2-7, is DAGVTQSPTHLIKTRGQQVTLRCSPISGHKSVSWYQQVLGQGPQFIFQYYEKEERGRGNFPDRFSARQFPNYSSELNVNALLLGDSALYLCASSLAGTNSYEQYFGPGTRLTVT.

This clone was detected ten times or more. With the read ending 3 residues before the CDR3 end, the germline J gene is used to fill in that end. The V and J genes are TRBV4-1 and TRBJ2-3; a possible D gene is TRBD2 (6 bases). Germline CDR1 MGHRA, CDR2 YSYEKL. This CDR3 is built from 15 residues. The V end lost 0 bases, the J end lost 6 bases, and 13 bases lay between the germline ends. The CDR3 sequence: CASSQDRGRIDTQYF. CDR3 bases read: TGCGCCAGCAGCCAAGATCGGGGGAGGATCGATACG.

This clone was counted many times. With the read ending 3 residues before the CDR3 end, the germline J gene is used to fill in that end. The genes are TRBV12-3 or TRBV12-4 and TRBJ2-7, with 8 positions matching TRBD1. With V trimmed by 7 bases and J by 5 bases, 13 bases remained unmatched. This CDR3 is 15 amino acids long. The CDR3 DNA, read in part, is TGTGCCAGCAACATCGGACAGGGCAGGTCCGACGAG. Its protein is CASNIGQGRSDE. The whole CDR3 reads CASNIGQGRSDEQYF.

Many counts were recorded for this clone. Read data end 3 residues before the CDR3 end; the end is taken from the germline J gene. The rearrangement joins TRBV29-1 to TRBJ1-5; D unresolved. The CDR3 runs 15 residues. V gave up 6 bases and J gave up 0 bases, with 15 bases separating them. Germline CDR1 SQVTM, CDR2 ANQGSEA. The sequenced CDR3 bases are TGCAGCGTAAGTTATGATACGGGTAGCAATCAGCCC. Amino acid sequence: CSVSYDTGSNQP. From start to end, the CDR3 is CSVSYDTGSNQPQHF.

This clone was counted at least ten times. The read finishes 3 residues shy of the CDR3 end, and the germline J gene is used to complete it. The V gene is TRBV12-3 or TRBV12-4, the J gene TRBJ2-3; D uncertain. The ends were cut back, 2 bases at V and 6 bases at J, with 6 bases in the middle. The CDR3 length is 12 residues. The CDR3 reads CASSLPRDTQYF. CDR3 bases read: TGTGCCAGCAGTTTACCTCGGGATACG.

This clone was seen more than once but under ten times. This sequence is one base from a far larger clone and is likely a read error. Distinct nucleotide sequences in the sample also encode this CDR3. The CDR3 loop reads CASSPPRQGSTYNEQFF. The part of the CDR3 DNA that was read is TGTGCCAGCTCCCCACCGAGACAGGGGAGCACCTACAATGAG. The gene calls are TRBV18 and TRBJ2-1, with TRBD1 identical over 8 bases. The read gets to within 3 residues of the CDR3 end, and the germline J gene fills in the rest. This CDR3 is 17 amino acids long. In germline, CDR1 is KGHSH, CDR2 LQKENI.

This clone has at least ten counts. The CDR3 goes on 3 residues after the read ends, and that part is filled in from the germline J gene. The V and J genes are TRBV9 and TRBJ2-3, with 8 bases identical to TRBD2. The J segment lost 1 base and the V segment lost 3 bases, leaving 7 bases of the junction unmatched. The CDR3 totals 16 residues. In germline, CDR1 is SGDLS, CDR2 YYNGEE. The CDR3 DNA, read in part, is TGTGCCAGCAGCGGCCGAGCGGGGGATCGCACAGATACG. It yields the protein CASSGRAGDRTDT. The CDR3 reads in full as CASSGRAGDRTDTQYF. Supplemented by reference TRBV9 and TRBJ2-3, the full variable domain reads DSGVTQTPKHLITATGQRVTLRCSPRSGDLSVYWYQQSLDQGLQFLIQYYNGEERAKGNILERFSAQQFPDLHSELNLSSLELGDSALYFCASSGRAGDRTDTQYFGPGTRLTVL.

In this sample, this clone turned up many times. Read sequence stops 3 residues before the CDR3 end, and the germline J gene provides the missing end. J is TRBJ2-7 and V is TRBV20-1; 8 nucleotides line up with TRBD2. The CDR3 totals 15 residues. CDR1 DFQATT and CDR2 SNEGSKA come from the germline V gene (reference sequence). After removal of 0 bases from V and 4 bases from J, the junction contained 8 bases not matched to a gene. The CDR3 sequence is CSARDQRGGLYEQYF. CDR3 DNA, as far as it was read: TGCAGTGCTAGAGATCAACGGGGGGGCTTATACGAG.

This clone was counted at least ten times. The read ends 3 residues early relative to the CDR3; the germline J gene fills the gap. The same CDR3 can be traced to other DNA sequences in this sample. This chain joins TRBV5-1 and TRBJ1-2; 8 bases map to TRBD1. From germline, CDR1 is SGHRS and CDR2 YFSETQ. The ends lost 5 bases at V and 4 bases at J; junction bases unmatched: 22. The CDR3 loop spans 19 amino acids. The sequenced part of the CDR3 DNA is TGCGCCAGCAGAATTGGGGGCAGGGGGCGGGGGAAATTGGGCTATGGC. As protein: CASRIGGRGRGKLGYG. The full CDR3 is CASRIGGRGRGKLGYGYTF.

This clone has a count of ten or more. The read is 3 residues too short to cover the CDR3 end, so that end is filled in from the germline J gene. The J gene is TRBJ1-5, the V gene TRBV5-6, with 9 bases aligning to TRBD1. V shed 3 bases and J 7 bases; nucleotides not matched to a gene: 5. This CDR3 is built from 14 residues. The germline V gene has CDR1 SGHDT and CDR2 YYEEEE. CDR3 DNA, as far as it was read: TGTGCCAGCAGCTACAGGGGGCCTGGGCAGCCC. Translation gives CASSYRGPGQP. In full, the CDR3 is CASSYRGPGQPQHF.